These 24 T cell receptor beta chains were sequenced from one sample in a study of blood T cell repertoires in COVID-19. Sequencing was performed with immunoSEQ multiplex PCR; in TCRdb, only in-frame clones are kept and a portion is missing. Of more than 300,000 clones listed, about nine tenths are singletons. Source material: PBMCs or T cells enriched from blood (not recorded which). These receptors originate from a woman between 18 and 29 years old who had recovered from COVID-19.

The rearrangement links TRBV6-4 to TRBJ1-1; TRBD1 matches 7 bases. Germline V gene data show CDR1 as MRHNA and CDR2 as SNTAGT. After removal of 3 bases from V and 8 bases from J, the junction contained 15 bases not matched to a gene. The CDR3 is 16 residues long. CDR3 in DNA: TGTGCCAGCAGTGAACAAAGCTTGACAGGGATCACAGAAGCTTTCTTT. Translating it yields CASSEQSLTGITEAFF.

The chain links TRBV10-3 to TRBJ1-1; D is ambiguous. This CDR3 has 13 amino acids. V lost 3 bases to trimming and J lost 4 bases, with 9 bases between them. Germline loops: CDR1 ENHRY, CDR2 SYGVKD. CDR3 in DNA: TGTGCCATCAGTGACTCCTATGGCACTGAAGCTTTCTTT. It is translated as CAISDSYGTEAFF.

The chain carries TRBV13 and TRBJ2-1; D may be TRBD1 (5 bases). The CDR3 is made up of 17 amino acids. V dropped 0 bases and J dropped 0 bases, with 12 bases sitting between them. The germline CDR1 and CDR2 sequences are PRHDT and FYEKMQ (reference sequence). Here the CDR3 reads CASSLGQDISSYNEQFF. The CDR3 DNA sequence: TGTGCCAGCAGCTTAGGACAGGATATAAGCTCCTACAATGAGCAGTTCTTC.

The chain employs TRBV18 and TRBJ1-1, with TRBD1 as a possible D gene (6 bases). The V gene lost 5 bases and the J gene lost 4 bases, with 11 bases spanning the gap. Per the germline V gene, CDR1 is KGHSH and CDR2 is LQKENI. The CDR3 length is 13 residues. In DNA form, the CDR3 reads TGTGCCAGCTCATCAGGGGAGACCACTGAAGCTTTCTTT. Translation gives CASSSGETTEAFF.

The V call is TRBV5-6, the J call TRBJ2-3; 7 bases align to TRBD1. The junction had 5 bases not matched to a gene; V was cut back by 1 base and J by 0 bases. The CDR3 length is 16 residues. The germline CDR1 and CDR2 sequences are SGHDT and YYEEEE. CDR3 amino acids: CASSLRTGASTDTQYF. DNA for the CDR3: TGTGCCAGCAGCTTGAGGACAGGCGCTAGCACAGATACGCAGTATTTT. Based on the CDR3 plus reference TRBV5-6 and TRBJ2-3, the full variable domain is DAGVTQSPTHLIKTRGQQVTLRCSPKSGHDTVSWYQQALGQGPQFIFQYYEEEERQRGNFPDRFSGHQFPNYSSELNVNALLLGDSALYLCASSLRTGASTDTQYFGPGTRLTVL.

The CDR3, as DNA: TGCAGCGTTGACGGGGGGCAGGGGGCAGGTGGCTACACCTTC. Amino acid sequence: CSVDGGQGAGGYTF. The J gene is TRBJ1-2, the V gene TRBV29-1; TRBD1 matches 8 bases. Germline V gene sequence: CDR1 SQVTM, CDR2 ANQGSEA. After removal of 3 bases from V and 7 bases from J, the junction contained 10 bases not matched to a gene. The CDR3 runs 14 residues. Based on the CDR3 plus reference TRBV29-1 and TRBJ1-2, the full variable domain is SAVISQKPSRDICQRGTSLTIQCQVDSQVTMMFWYRQQPGQSLTLIATANQGSEATYESGFVIDKFPISRPNLTFSTLTVSNMSPEDSSIYLCSVDGGQGAGGYTFGSGTRLTVV.

The chain recombines TRBV7-9 with TRBJ2-1, with TRBD2 identical over 14 bases. The V gene end was trimmed by 5 bases and the J gene end by 12 bases; junction bases not matched to a gene: 9. Germline V lookup: CDR1 SEHNR, CDR2 FQNEAQ (reference sequence). The CDR3 loop spans 15 amino acids. The CDR3 spells CASSRRLAGGTWQFF. CDR3 nucleotides: TGTGCCAGCAGCAGACGACTAGCGGGGGGGACTTGGCAGTTCTTC.

As to this clone: Other DNA sequences in the sample encode the same CDR3. The V and J genes are TRBV7-9 and TRBJ1-2; D unresolved. The germline CDR1 and CDR2 sequences are SEHNR and FQNEAQ (reference sequence). The CDR3 contains 12 residues. Between the trimmed V and J ends, which lost 5 bases and 4 bases, there was a span of 8 bases. The DNA for the CDR3 is TGTGCCAGCAGCCAGGAGGGCTATGGCTACACCTTC. It is translated as CASSQEGYGYTF.

V usage is TRBV5-4 and J usage is TRBJ1-2; 10 bases agree with TRBD1. CDR3 length: 14 amino acids. V was clipped by 0 bases and J by 7 bases; unmatched bases: 3. CDR1 SGHNT and CDR2 YYREEE come from the germline V gene (reference sequence). The CDR3 sequence is CASSLGQGAVGYTF. In nucleotides, the CDR3 is TGTGCCAGCAGCTTGGGACAGGGGGCGGTTGGCTACACCTTC.

This clone is a singleton in its sample. The chain is built from TRBV6-5 and TRBJ1-2; possibly TRBD1 for D (5 bases). The CDR3 totals 14 residues. The V gene's germline CDR1 is MNHEY and CDR2 SVGAGI. The V end lost 4 bases, the J end lost 0 bases, and 9 bases lay between the germline ends. DNA of the CDR3: TGTGCCAGCAGTTGGGGGGGATCTAACTATGGCTACACCTTC. Its protein is CASSWGGSNYGYTF.

This sequence joins TRBV27 and TRBJ1-2; D remains unclear. Trimming removed 6 bases at V and 0 bases at J, with 14 bases between. CDR3 length: 15 amino acids. Looked up from germline, CDR1 is MNHEY and CDR2 is SMNVEV (reference sequence). The CDR3 loop is CASSPLVTSNYGYTF. The CDR3 coding sequence is TGTGCCAGCAGCCCCCTGGTAACTTCTAACTATGGCTACACCTTC.

The rearrangement uses TRBV10-3 and TRBJ1-2, with TRBD1 as a possible D gene (6 bases). CDR3 size: 15 residues. Germline V gene sequence: CDR1 ENHRY, CDR2 SYGVKD. Trimming removed 3 bases at V and 4 bases at J, with 15 bases between. The CDR3 reads CAISDSGTWGYGYTF. Written as DNA, the CDR3 is TGTGCCATCAGTGACTCCGGGACATGGGGCTATGGCTACACCTTC.

V gene TRBV7-8 combines with J gene TRBJ2-1; tentatively, D is TRBD1 (6 bases). The CDR3 has 14 residues. Germline lookup yields CDR1 SGHVS and CDR2 FQNEAQ. V dropped 5 bases and J dropped 16 bases, with 24 bases sitting between them. This chain's CDR3 is CASSGYTGTSTKFF. DNA of the CDR3: TGTGCCAGCAGCGGCTATACCGGGACATCTACCAAATTCTTC.

The chain is built from TRBV3-1 (or the pseudogene TRBV3-2) and TRBJ2-2; no clear D gene. CDR1 and CDR2 (germline): LGHDT, YNNKEL (reference sequence). The CDR3 is 14 residues long. V lost 8 bases to trimming and J lost 2 bases, with 12 bases between them. The CDR3 region is CASRARGNTGELFF. The CDR3 bases are TGTGCCAGCCGTGCTCGCGGAAACACCGGGGAGCTGTTTTTT.

Notes on this clone: A much larger clone sits a single nucleotide away, making a read error possible. This sample includes further DNA sequences coding for the same CDR3. The rearrangement uses TRBV12-3 or TRBV12-4 and TRBJ2-7; D not resolved. The CDR3 runs to 11 residues. V lost 6 bases to trimming and J lost 0 bases, with 3 bases between them. CDR3 sequence: CASSSSYEQYF. The CDR3 region has the DNA TGTGCCAGCAGCTCCTCCTACGAGCAGTACTTC.

The rearrangement uses TRBV3-1 (or the pseudogene TRBV3-2) and TRBJ1-2; D gene unclear. CDR3 size: 15 residues. Deletions cut 4 bases from V and 0 bases from J, with 12 bases between. Germline values: CDR1 LGHDT, CDR2 YNNKEL (reference sequence). CDR3 sequence reads: CASSRQGRANYGYTF. Written as DNA, the CDR3 is TGTGCCAGCAGCCGACAAGGCCGAGCTAACTATGGCTACACCTTC.

The chain uses TRBV11-2 and TRBJ2-7, with TRBD1 matching 7 bases. V dropped 1 base and J dropped 3; count of bases not matched to a gene: 9. In germline, CDR1 is SGHAT, CDR2 FQNNGV. The CDR3 sequence is 16 residues long. CDR3 sequence (DNA): TGTGCCAGCAGCTTAGGCCCCGACAGGGTACTCTACGAGCAGTACTTC. This translates into CASSLGPDRVLYEQYF.

The chain employs TRBV30 and TRBJ1-1; D is uncertain. The V gene's germline CDR1 is GTSNPN and CDR2 SVGIG (reference sequence). The V and J ends lost 1 base and 4 bases respectively, with 10 bases between them. The CDR3 totals 13 residues. In nucleotides, the CDR3 is TGTGCCTGGAGTGGCCAGACGGGCACTGAAGCTTTCTTT. This codes for CAWSGQTGTEAFF. Complete variable domain (other parts from reference TRBV30 and TRBJ1-1): SQTIHQWPATLVQPVGSPLSLECTVEGTSNPNLYWYRQAAGRGLQLLFYSVGIGQISSEVPQNLSASRPQDRQFILSSKKLLLSDSGFYLCAWSGQTGTEAFFGQGTRLTVV.

The chain carries TRBV5-5 and TRBJ2-1, with D maybe TRBD1 (5 bases). Deletions cut 4 bases from V and 4 bases from J, with 18 bases between. Germline values: CDR1 SGHKS, CDR2 YYEKEE (reference sequence). The CDR3 extends over 16 amino acids. The CDR3 DNA reads TGTGCCAGCAGCACCGCAGTGGGGCCCTTTTACAATGAGCAGTTCTTC. Its protein is CASSTAVGPFYNEQFF.

The chain recombines TRBV5-6 with TRBJ1-1; D unresolved. The CDR3 sequence is 13 residues long. The germline gives CDR1 SGHDT, CDR2 YYEEEE. V dropped 1 base and J dropped 8 bases, with 12 bases sitting between them. The CDR3, as DNA: TGTGCCAGCAGCTTGATGTGGCCCCCCGAAGCTTTCTTT. Protein sequence: CASSLMWPPEAFF.

The V and J genes are TRBV15 and TRBJ2-3, with a possible D match to TRBD2 (6 bases). CDR3 size: 15 residues. Trimming removed 1 base at V and 1 base at J, with 9 bases between. Germline V CDR1 and CDR2: LNHNV, YYDKDF (reference sequence). The CDR3 sequence is CATSRGWGGTDTQYF. In DNA form, the CDR3 reads TGTGCCACCAGCAGAGGATGGGGGGGCACAGATACGCAGTATTTT.

The rearrangement joins TRBV15 to TRBJ2-3, with 13 bases that match TRBD2. This CDR3 contains 16 residues. After removal of 1 base from V and 6 bases from J, the junction contained 4 bases not matched to a gene. Germline V gene data show CDR1 as LNHNV and CDR2 as YYDKDF (reference sequence). CDR3 sequence reads: CATSRGGLAGIDTQYF. CDR3 sequence (DNA): TGTGCCACCAGCAGAGGGGGACTAGCGGGAATCGATACGCAGTATTTT.

The CDR3 coding sequence is TGTGCCAGCAGATTCGACGGAGGGGTCTATGGCTACACCTTC. Translated, it gives CASRFDGGVYGYTF. This chain links TRBV7-9 with TRBJ1-2; D possibly corresponds to TRBD1 (5 bases). The CDR3 loop spans 14 amino acids. Germline V gene lookup returns CDR1 SEHNR and CDR2 FQNEAQ (reference sequence). V dropped 6 bases and J dropped 4 bases, with 15 bases sitting between them.

J is TRBJ1-4 and V is TRBV19; 8 nucleotides match TRBD1. Trimming removed 5 bases from V and 8 bases from J; junction bases left unmatched: 7. The CDR3 has 14 amino acids. Germline V CDR1 and CDR2: LNHDA, SQIVND (reference sequence). The CDR3 is CASSARTGQEKLFF. In nucleotides, the CDR3 is TGTGCCAGTAGTGCCCGGACAGGGCAGGAAAAACTGTTTTTT.